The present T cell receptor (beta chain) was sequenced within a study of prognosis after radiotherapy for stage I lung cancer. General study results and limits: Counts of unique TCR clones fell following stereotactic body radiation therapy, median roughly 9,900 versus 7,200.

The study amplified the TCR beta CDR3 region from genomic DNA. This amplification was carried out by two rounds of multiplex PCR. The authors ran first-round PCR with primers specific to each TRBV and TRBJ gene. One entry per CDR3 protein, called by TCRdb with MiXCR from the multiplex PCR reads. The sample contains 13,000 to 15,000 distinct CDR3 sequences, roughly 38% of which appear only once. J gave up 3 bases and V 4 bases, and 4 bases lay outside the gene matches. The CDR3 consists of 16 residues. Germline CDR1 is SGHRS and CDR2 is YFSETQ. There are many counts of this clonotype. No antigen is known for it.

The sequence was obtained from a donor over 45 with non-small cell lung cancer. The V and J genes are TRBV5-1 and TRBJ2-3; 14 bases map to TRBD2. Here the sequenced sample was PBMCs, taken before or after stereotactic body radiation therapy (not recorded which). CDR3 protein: CASSLGLAGDTDTQYF. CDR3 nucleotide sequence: TGCGCCAGCAGCCTGGGACTAGCGGGGGATACAGATACGCAGTATTTT.